The clone carrying this T cell receptor beta chain showed up just a few times. Its antigen is currently unknown. Primers used in a second PCR of about 6 to 11 cycles were a sample-barcoded 5' primer and a J-beta primer mix. Using its own MiXCR run on the 5' RACE reads, TCRdb lists one record per CDR3 protein. Among approximately 810,000 distinct CDR3 sequences listed, roughly 35% were seen once. These data belong to a study of blood T cells in healthy people across ages. Study-wide points: The fall in TCR beta diversity per million T cells was roughly linear with age.

Per germline, CDR1 MGHRA and CDR2 YSYEKL. The junction had 9 bases not matched to a gene; V was cut back by 4 bases and J by 4 bases. The CDR3 contains 16 residues. Sample: blood. The receptor was isolated from a man aged 18 to 35 in good health. This rearrangement joins TRBV4-1 to TRBJ1-4, with 7 bases lining up with TRBD1. This chain's CDR3 is CASSPRFGTDNEKLFF. For the CDR3, the DNA is TGCGCCAGCAGCCCTCGCTTCGGGACAGATAATGAAAAACTGTTTTTT.